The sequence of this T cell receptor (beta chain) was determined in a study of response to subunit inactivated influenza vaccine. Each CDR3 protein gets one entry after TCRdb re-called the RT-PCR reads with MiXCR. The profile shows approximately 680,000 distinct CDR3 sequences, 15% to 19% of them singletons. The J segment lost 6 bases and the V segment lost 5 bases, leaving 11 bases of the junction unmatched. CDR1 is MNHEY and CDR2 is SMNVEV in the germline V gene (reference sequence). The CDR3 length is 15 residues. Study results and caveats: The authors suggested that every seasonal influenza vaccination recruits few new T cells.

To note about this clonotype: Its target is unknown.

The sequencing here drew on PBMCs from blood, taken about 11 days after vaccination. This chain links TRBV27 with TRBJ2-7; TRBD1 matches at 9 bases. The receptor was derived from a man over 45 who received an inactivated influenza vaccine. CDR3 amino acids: CASSKHGGTGSEQYF. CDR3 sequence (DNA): TGTGCCAGCAGTAAGCACGGAGGGACAGGGTCCGAGCAGTACTTC.